The clone carrying this T cell receptor beta chain has a single count. Its antigen is as yet unknown. These data belong to a study of shared clonotypes between healthy human individuals. Generated by immunoSEQ multiplex PCR, the TCRdb table keeps only in-frame clones and is missing some. Of 950,000 to 1,300,000 clones listed, roughly 80% were seen once; the top ten hold roughly 1.4%. Per the germline V gene, CDR1 is LGHNA and CDR2 is YNFKEQ. The CDR3 length is 16 residues. V was pared by 1 base and J by 6 bases, with 5 bases of the junction left unmatched. Naive CD4+ cells were CD45RA-selected; the remaining cells were memory. Study outcomes and limitations: Incomplete sequencing of sorted subsets was indicated by rarefaction despite large depth. Non-shared clonotypes showed lower generation probabilities than clonotypes common to all four donors. A generally larger estimated richness was seen in naive subsets than in memory subsets.

The V gene is TRBV4-2, the J gene TRBJ2-3; the match to TRBD2 covers 12 bases. This TCR derives from a man between 18 and 35 years old in good health. What was sequenced was memory CD4+ T cells sorted from blood. Subset indicated: CD45RA-negative fraction. The CDR3 region is CASSQGSTSGGDTQYF. CDR3 coding DNA: TGTGCCAGCAGCCAAGGGTCCACTAGCGGGGGGGATACGCAGTATTTT.